This record looks at one T cell receptor (beta chain) sequence and its context. Germline loops: CDR1 SGHKS, CDR2 YYEKEE (reference sequence). Germline trimming cut 4 bases from V and 15 bases from J; bases unmatched to any gene: 18. The CDR3 spans 16 residues. The entry originates in a study of blood T cell repertoires in COVID-19. Study-wide background: Some COVID-19 samples were acute and others convalescent; all came from the United States, Italy and Spain. Nucleic acid was either cDNA or gDNA, and it came from T cells, B-cell-depleted T cells, or PBMCs.

Clones were read by immunoSEQ multiplex PCR, and TCRdb kept only the in-frame ones, dropping some. The sample has roughly 30,000 clones; roughly 84% are singletons. Sequenced sample: peripheral blood. This receptor was identified in a man older than 75 with active COVID-19. The rearrangement uses TRBV5-5 and TRBJ2-1; 11 bases line up with TRBD2. The CDR3 here is CASSKELGLAATGGFF. Here the CDR3 DNA reads TGTGCCAGCAGCAAAGAATTGGGACTAGCGGCTACAGGGGGGTTCTTC.